This record concerns one T cell receptor beta chain sequence. This sample stems from a study of blood T cell repertoires in COVID-19. Looking at the study overall: The United States, Italy and Spain were the sources of the acute and convalescent COVID-19 samples.

Assay: immunoSEQ multiplex PCR; the TCRdb copy retains only in-frame clones and omits some. The sample records a few hundred thousand clones, roughly 77% being singletons. Participants' reported clinical history set cohort assignment. Per germline, CDR1 SGHKS and CDR2 YYEKEE (reference sequence). CDR3 length: 17 amino acids. V lost 4 bases and J 5 bases, leaving 24 bases between the germline ends. The clonotype was recovered from a man in his forties who had recovered from COVID-19. The chain combines TRBV5-5 with TRBJ1-1; no clear D. The material sequenced was PBMCs or T cells enriched from blood (not recorded which). For the CDR3, the DNA is TGTGCCAGCAGCCCCCACGTCGGCGGCCTAAAGCGAACTGAAGCTTTCTTT. It translates to CASSPHVGGLKRTEAFF.